These 31 T cell receptor beta chains came from one sample sequenced in a study of blood T cell repertoires in COVID-19. The method was immunoSEQ multiplex PCR; TCRdb's version includes in-frame clones alone and lacks a portion of them. In the table there are 250,000 to 350,000 clones, around 86% of which are singletons. The material sequenced was peripheral blood. These receptors came from a woman in her twenties or thirties who had recovered from COVID-19.

The chain has TRBV5-1 and TRBJ2-7; D might be TRBD2 (7 bases). The CDR3 is made up of 13 amino acids. V lost 4 bases to trimming and J lost 7 bases, with 15 bases between them. CDR1 SGHRS and CDR2 YFSETQ come from the germline V gene. CDR3 coding DNA: TGCGCCAGCAGCGGTGCGGGGGCGGGGGAGCAGTACTTC. It yields the protein CASSGAGAGEQYF.

The chain has TRBV12-3 or TRBV12-4 and TRBJ2-5; no clear D gene. The length of the CDR3 is 13 residues. V was clipped by 1 base and J by 5 bases, with 8 bases between them. This chain's CDR3 is CASSLDVRETQYF. DNA for the CDR3: TGTGCCAGCAGTTTAGATGTTCGGGAGACCCAGTACTTC.

The rearrangement joins TRBV10-2 to TRBJ2-1; 8 bases match TRBD2. J gave up 1 base and V 2 bases, and 1 base lay outside the gene matches. This CDR3 has 15 residues. In germline, CDR1 is WSHSY, CDR2 SAAADI. CDR3 in amino acids: CASSEAGGSYNEQFF. CDR3 coding DNA: TGCGCCAGCAGTGAGGCGGGAGGTTCCTACAATGAGCAGTTCTTC.

This chain uses TRBV19 with TRBJ1-1; D is unresolved. The CDR3 is 15 residues long. Germline-derived CDR1 and CDR2 are LNHDA and SQIVND (reference sequence). Deletions cut 0 bases from V and 3 bases from J, with 11 bases between. The DNA for the CDR3 is TGTGCCAGTAGTATAGAAAGGTACCGGGACACTGAAGCTTTCTTT. Residues: CASSIERYRDTEAFF.

The chain recombines TRBV19 with TRBJ1-2, with TRBD1 identical over 8 bases. The V gene's germline CDR1 is LNHDA and CDR2 SQIVND (reference sequence). This CDR3 is 14 amino acids long. With 5 bases clipped from V and 4 bases from J, the junction kept 6 bases outside the gene matches. As DNA, the CDR3 is TGTGCCAGTAGTCCGAGGGACAGGCGCTATGGCTACACCTTC. Translated, it gives CASSPRDRRYGYTF.

The chain combines TRBV6-5 with TRBJ1-1; a weak D match, TRBD1 (6 bases). V was trimmed by 9 bases and J by 0 bases, leaving 11 bases between them. The V gene's germline CDR1 is MNHEY and CDR2 SVGAGI. There are 13 residues in the CDR3. The CDR3 region is CASYREMNTEAFF. For the CDR3, the DNA is TGTGCCAGTTACAGGGAGATGAACACTGAAGCTTTCTTT.

The chain has TRBV4-1 and TRBJ2-7, with D perhaps TRBD1 (5 bases). The CDR3 covers 14 residues. Germline V lookup: CDR1 MGHRA, CDR2 YSYEKL. The V gene lost 3 bases and the J gene lost 5 bases, with 14 bases spanning the gap. CDR3 bases: TGCGCCAGCAGCCATCTCCAGGGTGCCCACGAGCAGTACTTC. Translated: CASSHLQGAHEQYF.

The chain carries TRBV4-1 and TRBJ1-1; TRBD1 is a possible D gene (6 bases). Germline V gene data show CDR1 as MGHRA and CDR2 as YSYEKL. The CDR3 is made up of 15 amino acids. V was trimmed by 2 bases and J by 2 bases, leaving 12 bases between them. CDR3 sequence reads: CASSQILGGNTEAFF. DNA for the CDR3: TGCGCCAGCAGCCAAATACTAGGGGGAAACACTGAAGCTTTCTTT.

This chain uses TRBV27 with TRBJ2-1; TRBD2 matches 9 bases. Looked up from germline, CDR1 is MNHEY and CDR2 is SMNVEV (reference sequence). Trimming cost V 5 bases and J 4 bases; bases outside gene matches: 9. The CDR3 covers 16 residues. CDR3 protein: CASSVSASGAYNEQFF. CDR3 coding DNA: TGTGCCAGCAGTGTCTCGGCTAGCGGGGCTTACAATGAGCAGTTCTTC.

V gene TRBV11-3 combines with J gene TRBJ2-7; TRBD1 matches at 8 bases. J gave up 5 bases and V 3 bases, and 3 bases lay outside the gene matches. Germline CDR1 is SGHNT and CDR2 is YENEEA. The CDR3 spans 13 residues. The CDR3 DNA follows: TGTGCCAGCAGCTTCAGGGGGCAGAACGAGCAGTACTTC. Its protein is CASSFRGQNEQYF.

This chain links TRBV6-5 with TRBJ2-7, with TRBD1 identical over 7 bases. The junction had 9 bases not matched to a gene; V was cut back by 7 bases and J by 0 bases. There are 15 residues in the CDR3. Germline loops: CDR1 MNHEY, CDR2 SVGAGI. CDR3 sequence: CASKPGQTYSYEQYF. The CDR3 nucleotides read TGTGCCAGCAAGCCGGGACAGACATACTCCTACGAGCAGTACTTC.

The J gene is TRBJ1-4, the V gene TRBV4-1; D might be TRBD1 (6 bases). This CDR3 has 13 residues. Germline-derived CDR1 and CDR2 are MGHRA and YSYEKL. V lost 5 bases and J 8 bases, leaving 12 bases between the germline ends. The CDR3, as DNA: TGCGCCAGCAGCTCAGGGGTCGGAGAAAAACTGTTTTTT. Residues: CASSSGVGEKLFF.

The chain couples TRBV5-6 to TRBJ1-5; D may be TRBD1 (5 bases). Germline V lookup: CDR1 SGHDT, CDR2 YYEEEE. Trimming removed 6 bases from V and 5 bases from J, with 15 bases in between. The CDR3 consists of 14 residues. CDR3 bases: TGTGCCAGCAACCTGGCGGGGACCGATCAGCCCCAGCATTTT. As protein: CASNLAGTDQPQHF.

This clone was observed many times. This chain joins TRBV11-3 and TRBJ2-3; 15 nucleotides agree with TRBD2. After removal of 4 bases from V and 6 bases from J, the junction contained 8 bases not matched to a gene. The CDR3 extends over 17 amino acids. Germline CDR1 SGHNT, CDR2 YENEEA. CDR3 coding DNA: TGTGCCAGCAGCTCCCGGAGGACTAGCGGGGGGGCGGATACGCAGTATTTT. Amino acid sequence: CASSSRRTSGGADTQYF.

V gene TRBV5-4 combines with J gene TRBJ1-4, with D perhaps matching TRBD1 (6 bases). This CDR3 is built from 14 residues. Per germline, CDR1 SGHNT and CDR2 YYREEE (reference sequence). The V end lost 6 bases, the J end lost 7 bases, and 16 bases lay between the germline ends. The CDR3 region has the DNA TGTGCCAGCACCCTCTCGCCGGACAGTGAAAAACTGTTTTTT. Amino acid sequence: CASTLSPDSEKLFF. Full variable domain (rest looked up from reference TRBV5-4 and TRBJ1-4): ETGVTQSPTHLIKTRGQQVTLRCSSQSGHNTVSWYQQALGQGPQFIFQYYREEENGRGNFPPRFSGLQFPNYSSELNVNALELDDSALYLCASTLSPDSEKLFFGSGTQLSVL.

This clone was found a few times. The genes are TRBV6-1 and TRBJ2-6, with TRBD1 matching 8 bases. This CDR3 contains 16 residues. V trimming: 2 bases; J trimming: 0 bases; junction bases outside the gene matches: 0. Germline V gene lookup returns CDR1 MNHNS and CDR2 SASEGT. In DNA, the CDR3 is TGTGCCAGCAGTGAAACAGGGGGCTCTGGGGCCAACGTCCTGACTTTC. This translates into CASSETGGSGANVLTF.

The V and J genes are TRBV24-1 and TRBJ2-4, with 8 bases fitting TRBD1. Looked up from germline, CDR1 is KGHDR and CDR2 is SFDVKD. The CDR3 is made up of 16 amino acids. The V segment lost 3 bases and the J segment 3 bases; nucleotides outside the gene matches: 6. The CDR3 region has the DNA TGTGCCACCAGTGATGGGGACAGGAGAGGCAAAAACATTCAGTACTTC. It is translated as CATSDGDRRGKNIQYF.

The chain has TRBV27 and TRBJ2-3; D gene ambiguous. Trimming removed 2 bases from V and 5 bases from J, with 8 bases in between. Looked up from germline, CDR1 is MNHEY and CDR2 is SMNVEV (reference sequence). This CDR3 spans 13 amino acids. The DNA of the CDR3 is TGTGCCAGCAGTTTAGCGTCCCAAGATACGCAGTATTTT. Its protein is CASSLASQDTQYF.

There are a few counts of this clone. DNA for the CDR3: TGTGCCAGCTCCACAGGGCCAACGACGAACGTCCTGACTTTC. This sequence encodes CASSTGPTTNVLTF. The chain uses TRBV6-5 and TRBJ2-6, with a tentative D call TRBD1 (6 bases). V was cut by 8 bases and J by 10 bases, with 18 bases left in between. The germline gives CDR1 MNHEY, CDR2 SVGAGI. There are 14 residues in the CDR3.

The chain links TRBV2 to TRBJ2-5, with D unresolved. V shed 3 bases and J shed 7 bases, with 6 bases lying between them. In germline, CDR1 is SNHLY, CDR2 FYNNEI. The CDR3 runs to 11 residues. The CDR3 bases are TGTGCCAGCAGTGATGAGGCGACCCAGTACTTC. Translating gives CASSDEATQYF.

V and J are TRBV10-3 and TRBJ2-7; a possible D gene is TRBD1 (5 bases). The CDR3 runs 16 residues. V was trimmed by 3 bases and J by 3 bases, leaving 18 bases between them. Germline loops: CDR1 ENHRY, CDR2 SYGVKD. CDR3 residues: CAISDSIGRANYEQYF. CDR3 DNA: TGTGCCATCAGTGATAGTATCGGCAGGGCCAACTACGAGCAGTACTTC.

The DNA of the CDR3 is TGCGCCAGCAGTGAGTCGAAAGGGGTCGAGACCCAGTACTTC. This codes for CASSESKGVETQYF. The rearrangement uses TRBV10-1 and TRBJ2-5; D might be TRBD1 (5 bases). Trimming stripped 0 bases from V and 5 bases from J, with 10 bases between. The CDR3 runs 14 residues. Germline V gene data show CDR1 as WNHNN and CDR2 as SYGVQD (reference sequence).

The gene calls are TRBV19 and TRBJ2-7; D gene unclear. The CDR3 has 14 amino acids. V dropped 0 bases and J dropped 3 bases, with 9 bases sitting between them. Germline V gene data show CDR1 as LNHDA and CDR2 as SQIVND (reference sequence). The CDR3 DNA reads as TGTGCCAGTAGTATAGAATTGTCAGACTACGAGCAGTACTTC. It codes for CASSIELSDYEQYF.

This rearrangement joins TRBV5-1 to TRBJ2-1; 8 nucleotides agree with TRBD2. The germline gives CDR1 SGHRS, CDR2 YFSETQ. V lost 1 base, J lost 8 bases, and 8 bases stayed unmatched. This CDR3 has 15 residues. The CDR3 region is CASSLRAGERYEQFF. CDR3 bases: TGCGCCAGCAGCTTGCGAGCGGGGGAGCGCTATGAGCAGTTCTTC.

This rearrangement joins TRBV6-2 or TRBV6-3 to TRBJ2-7, with a tentative D call TRBD2 (6 bases). Germline values: CDR1 MNHEY, CDR2 SVGEGT. The CDR3 runs to 13 residues. V gave up 3 bases and J gave up 7 bases, with 13 bases separating them. CDR3 bases: TGTGCCAGCAGTTATATGAGGGCGGGAGAGCAGTACTTC. Translated: CASSYMRAGEQYF.

The V gene is TRBV7-9, the J gene TRBJ1-2; D not certain. Germline assignment: CDR1 SEHNR and CDR2 FQNEAQ (reference sequence). CDR3 size: 15 residues. Trimming removed 4 bases at V and 3 bases at J, with 15 bases between. The CDR3 DNA reads as TGTGCCAGCAGCTCAGCCCCCAGAGCGGACTATGGCTACACCTTC. This sequence encodes CASSSAPRADYGYTF. Complete variable domain (other parts from reference TRBV7-9 and TRBJ1-2): DTGVSQNPRHKITKRGQNVTFRCDPISEHNRLYWYRQTLGQGPEFLTYFQNEAQLEKSRLLSDRFSAERPKGSFSTLEIQRTEQGDSAMYLCASSSAPRADYGYTFGSGTRLTVV.

The rearrangement links TRBV6-5 to TRBJ2-7, with 10 bases fitting TRBD2. Germline loops: CDR1 MNHEY, CDR2 SVGAGI. The CDR3 spans 14 residues. Unmatched junction bases numbered 8, after V lost 6 bases and J lost 6 bases. CDR3: CASRTLAGAFEQYF. The CDR3 DNA follows: TGTGCCAGCAGGACTCTAGCGGGAGCGTTCGAGCAGTACTTC.

This chain uses TRBV10-1 with TRBJ1-5, with TRBD1 identical over 8 bases. Germline trimming cut 7 bases from V and 7 bases from J; bases unmatched to any gene: 9. The CDR3 runs 14 residues. Germline V CDR1 and CDR2: WNHNN, SYGVQD (reference sequence). The CDR3 protein is CASMAAGGEQPQHF. The CDR3 coding sequence is TGCGCCAGCATGGCCGCAGGGGGCGAACAGCCCCAGCATTTT.

The chain has TRBV13 and TRBJ2-1; 8 bases map to TRBD1. Germline CDR1 PRHDT, CDR2 FYEKMQ (reference sequence). J was trimmed by 8 bases and V by 1 base; bases with no gene match: 4. The CDR3 length is 14 residues. The CDR3 is CASSLDIQGDEQFF. CDR3 coding DNA: TGTGCCAGCAGCTTAGACATACAGGGGGATGAGCAGTTCTTC.

This rearrangement joins TRBV6-2 or TRBV6-3 to TRBJ2-2, with a weak D call TRBD2 (5 bases). CDR1 MNHEY and CDR2 SVGEGT come from the germline V gene. The germline V and J ends were trimmed by 5 bases and 5 bases, with 12 bases remaining between them. There are 14 residues in the CDR3. The CDR3 loop reads CASSLSGSTGELFF. CDR3 nucleotide sequence: TGTGCCAGCAGTCTCAGCGGTTCGACCGGGGAGCTGTTTTTT.

CDR3 protein: CASSPKGGGGSSYNEQFF. The DNA for the CDR3 is TGCGCCAGCAGCCCCAAGGGGGGCGGGGGGAGTTCCTACAATGAGCAGTTCTTC. V gene TRBV4-1 combines with J gene TRBJ2-1, with TRBD2 identical over 8 bases. Germline loops: CDR1 MGHRA, CDR2 YSYEKL. Trimming took 4 bases from V and 1 from J; bases not matched to a gene: 12. There are 18 residues in the CDR3.